Here is one T cell receptor (beta chain) with its context. In the source study's methods: How many nucleated cells were present was estimated from reference gene primer amplification. Some clones are missing from TCRdb's copy, which holds only in-frame ones; the method was immunoSEQ multiplex PCR. V, J and clone size are taken as reported in that table, and D and trimming were inferred from the DNA itself. The data contain 120,000 to 150,000 clones, 65% to 90% of them singletons. Germline loops: CDR1 SGHRS, CDR2 YFSETQ. The CDR3 covers 14 residues. V dropped 2 bases and J dropped 3 bases, with 11 bases sitting between them. This specimen belongs to a study of blood T cell repertoires in COVID-19. Looking at the study overall: Both acute and convalescent COVID-19 samples were obtained from the United States, Italy and Spain. PBMCs, B-cell-depleted T cells, or T cells were the source of the cDNA or gDNA that made up the material.

The TCR was taken from a woman between 50 and 59 years old in a cohort sampled during active or convalescent COVID-19. Sequenced sample: peripheral blood. This chain links TRBV5-1 with TRBJ1-1, with D possibly matching TRBD1 (5 bases). The CDR3 coding sequence is TGCGCCAGCAGCTTTGGCAGGGCGGACACTGAAGCTTTCTTT. This codes for CASSFGRADTEAFF.